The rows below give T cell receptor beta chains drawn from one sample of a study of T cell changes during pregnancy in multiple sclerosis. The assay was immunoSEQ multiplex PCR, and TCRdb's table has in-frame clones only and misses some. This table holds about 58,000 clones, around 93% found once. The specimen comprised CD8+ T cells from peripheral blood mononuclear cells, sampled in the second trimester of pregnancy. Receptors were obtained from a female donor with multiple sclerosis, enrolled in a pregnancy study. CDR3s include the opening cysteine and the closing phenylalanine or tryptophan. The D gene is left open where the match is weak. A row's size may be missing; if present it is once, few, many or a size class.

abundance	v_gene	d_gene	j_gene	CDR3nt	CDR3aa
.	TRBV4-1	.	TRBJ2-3	TGCGCCAGCAGCCAACCCTTAACTTCTGGGACAAGGGACACAGATACGCAGTATTTT	CASSQPLTSGTRDTDTQYF
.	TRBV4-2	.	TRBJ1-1	TGTGCCAGCAGCCAAGGGTCCGGGGACACTGAAGCTTTCTTT	CASSQGSGDTEAFF
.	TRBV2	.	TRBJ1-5	TGTGCCAGCAGTGAAGGAGGGGGAGCTAATCAGCCCCAGCATTTT	CASSEGGGANQPQHF
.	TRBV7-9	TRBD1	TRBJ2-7	TGTGCCAGCAGCTCCGGGGACAGGGGGCAATACGAGCAGTACTTC	CASSSGDRGQYEQYF
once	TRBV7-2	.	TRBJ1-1	TGTGCCAGCAGCTTAGGCAGGGGGAACACTGAAGCTTTCTTT	CASSLGRGNTEAFF
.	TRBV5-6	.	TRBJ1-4	TGTGCCAGCAGCTTAGGACTAACTAATGAAAAACTGTTTTTT	CASSLGLTNEKLFF
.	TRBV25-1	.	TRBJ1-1	TGTGCCAGCAGTCTGACTGTGAACACTGAAGCTTTCTTT	CASSLTVNTEAFF
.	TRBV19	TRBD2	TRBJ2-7	TGTGCCAGTAGATCTTCGGGACTAGCGGGAGAGGGACTCGAGCAGTACTTC	CASRSSGLAGEGLEQYF
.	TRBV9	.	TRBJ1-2	TGTGCCAGCAGGAGTCAGAGGGGCTACACCTTC	CASRSQRGYTF
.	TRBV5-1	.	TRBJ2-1	TGCGCCAGCAGATGGACTTTCAGCTCCTACAATGAGCAGTTCTTC	CASRWTFSSYNEQFF
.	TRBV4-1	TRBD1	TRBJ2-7	TGCGCCAGCAGCCAATTACCGGGACAGGTCGCCGACTACGAGCAGTACTTC	CASSQLPGQVADYEQYF
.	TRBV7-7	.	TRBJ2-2	TGTGCCAGCAGCTCACAACCGGGACTCCCGGGAACCGGGGAGCTGTTTTTT	CASSSQPGLPGTGELFF
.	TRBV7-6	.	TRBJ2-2	TGTGCCAGCAGCCCGGGTCCTACCGGGGAGCTGTTTTTT	CASSPGPTGELFF
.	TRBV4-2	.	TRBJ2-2	TGTGCCAGCAGCCAAGTCGGTCAGAACACCGGGGAGCTGTTTTTT	CASSQVGQNTGELFF
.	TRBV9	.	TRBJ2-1	TGTGCCAGCAGCGTAGGATGGAGCGATACGTCCTACAATGAGCAGTTCTTC	CASSVGWSDTSYNEQFF
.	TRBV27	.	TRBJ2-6	TGTGCCAGCAGTTTTTATTCTGGGGCCAACGTCCTGACTTTC	CASSFYSGANVLTF
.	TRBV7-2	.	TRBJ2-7	TGTGCCAGCAGCTTAAGCGGGACAGGTGACGAGCAGTACTTC	CASSLSGTGDEQYF
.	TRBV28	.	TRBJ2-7	TGTGCCAGCAGTTTCTCCGGGACACTTTTTTCCTACGAGCAGTACTTC	CASSFSGTLFSYEQYF
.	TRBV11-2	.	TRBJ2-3	TGTGCCAGCAGCTCCCCTTTTTCGAAGTCGGGGAGCACAGATACGCAGTATTTT	CASSSPFSKSGSTDTQYF
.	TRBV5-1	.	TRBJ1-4	TGCGCCAGCGCCTCCACCATGACGGGAACTAATGAAAAACTGTTTTTT	CASASTMTGTNEKLFF
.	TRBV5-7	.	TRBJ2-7	TGTGCCAGCAGATTCAGGACACCGCGGCAGTACTTC	CASRFRTPRQYF
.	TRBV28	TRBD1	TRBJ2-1	TGTGCCAGCAGTTTGGAGACAGGGGGCTTTGGGGATGAGCAGTTCTTC	CASSLETGGFGDEQFF
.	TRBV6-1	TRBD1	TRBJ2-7	TGTGCCAGCAGTGAAGGACAGGGGCGCCCCTACGAGCAGTACTTC	CASSEGQGRPYEQYF
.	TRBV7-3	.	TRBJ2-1	TGTGCCAGCAGCTTTGGTCCATCAGGTGGTGAGCAGTTCTTC	CASSFGPSGGEQFF
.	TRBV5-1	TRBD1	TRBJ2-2	TGCGCCAGCAGCTTGGCCCTTACAGGGGCTGACACCGGGGAGCTGTTTTTT	CASSLALTGADTGELFF
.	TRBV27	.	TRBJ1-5	TGTGCCAGCAGTTTAGGGCTCCATCAGCCCCAGCATTTT	CASSLGLHQPQHF
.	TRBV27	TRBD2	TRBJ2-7	TGTGCCAGCAGTTCCGAGGTAGCGGGAGGAGGGGAGCAGTACTTC	CASSSEVAGGGEQYF
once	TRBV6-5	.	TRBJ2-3	TGTGCCAGCCTTGTTAGCGGAACTAGCACAGATACGCAGTATTTT	CASLVSGTSTDTQYF
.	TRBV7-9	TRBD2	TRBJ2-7	TGTGCCAGCAGCTTCCCCCCTAGCGGGAGATACGAGCAGTACTTC	CASSFPPSGRYEQYF
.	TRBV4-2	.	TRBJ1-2	TGTGCCAGCAGCCCTCCCTCTCCGTATGGCTACACCTTC	CASSPPSPYGYTF
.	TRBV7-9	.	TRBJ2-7	TGTGCCAGCGGACTAATTTCCTACGAGCAGTACTTC	CASGLISYEQYF
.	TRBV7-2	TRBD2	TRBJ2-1	TGTGCCAGCAGCTTAAGCGGGAGAGAGCAGTTCTTC	CASSLSGREQFF
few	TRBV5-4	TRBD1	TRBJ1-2	TGTGCCAGCAGCTGGGACAGGGGAGGCTATGGCTACACCTTC	CASSWDRGGYGYTF
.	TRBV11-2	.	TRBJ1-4	TGTGCCAGCAGCTCCTGGGGAGGGTTCGAAGAAAAACTGTTTTTT	CASSSWGGFEEKLFF
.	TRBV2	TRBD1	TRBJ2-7	TGTGCCAGCAGTGAAAGGAGACAGGGGGACTACGAGCAGTACTTC	CASSERRQGDYEQYF